Below, one TCR beta chain is given with its context. CDR1 and CDR2 from the germline V gene are SGHDT and YYEEEE. The V gene lost 1 base and the J gene lost 8 bases, with 9 bases spanning the gap. The CDR3 is made up of 12 amino acids. The data derive from a study of T-cell reconstitution after alpha-beta-depleted transplantation in children. Unique molecular identifiers featured in how the TCRbeta library was prepared. A single record per CDR3 protein comes from TCRdb applying MiXCR to the PCR reads. The sample holds 490,000 or so distinct CDR3 sequences; roughly an eighth are singletons and the top ten take less than 6.5%.

The clonotype was recovered from a human donor who donated a stem cell graft to a child with combined immunodeficiency. Sequences were derived from PBMCs from the stem cell graft donor, sampled from the stem cell graft. The chain is built from TRBV5-6 and TRBJ1-1, with a weak D call TRBD1 (5 bases). Here the CDR3 reads CASSLLGAEAFF. DNA for the CDR3: TGTGCCAGCAGCTTGTTAGGGGCCGAAGCTTTCTTT.